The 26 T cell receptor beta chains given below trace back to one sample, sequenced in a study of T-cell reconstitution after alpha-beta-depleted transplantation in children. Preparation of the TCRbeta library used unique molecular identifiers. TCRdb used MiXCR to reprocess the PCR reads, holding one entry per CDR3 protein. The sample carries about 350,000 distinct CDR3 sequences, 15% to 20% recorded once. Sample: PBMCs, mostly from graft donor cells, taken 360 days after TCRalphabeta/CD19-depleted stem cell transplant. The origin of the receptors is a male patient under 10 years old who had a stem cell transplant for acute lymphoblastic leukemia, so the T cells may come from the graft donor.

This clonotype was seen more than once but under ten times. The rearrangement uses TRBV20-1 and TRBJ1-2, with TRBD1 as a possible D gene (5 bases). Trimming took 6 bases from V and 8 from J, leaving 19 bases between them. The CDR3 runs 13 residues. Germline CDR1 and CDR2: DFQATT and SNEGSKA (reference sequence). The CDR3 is CSARRQLASGYTF. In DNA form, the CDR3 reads TGCAGTGCCAGGCGACAGCTAGCGAGCGGCTACACCTTC.

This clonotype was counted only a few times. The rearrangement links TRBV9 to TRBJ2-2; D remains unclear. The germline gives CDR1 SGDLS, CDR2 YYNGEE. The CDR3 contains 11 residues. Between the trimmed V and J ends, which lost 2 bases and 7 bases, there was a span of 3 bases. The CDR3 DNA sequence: TGTGCCAGCAGCGTCAGCGGGGAGCTGTTTTTT. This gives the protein CASSVSGELFF. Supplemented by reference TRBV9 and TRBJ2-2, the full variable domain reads DSGVTQTPKHLITATGQRVTLRCSPRSGDLSVYWYQQSLDQGLQFLIQYYNGEERAKGNILERFSAQQFPDLHSELNLSSLELGDSALYFCASSVSGELFFGEGSRLTVL.

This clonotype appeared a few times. The CDR3 DNA reads as TGTGCCAGCAGTTTCTACTTACCAGGCTTCAGCTCCTACAATGAGCAGTTCTTC. Protein product: CASSFYLPGFSSYNEQFF. The chain employs TRBV27 and TRBJ2-1; D not certain. V dropped 3 bases and J dropped 0 bases, with 18 bases sitting between them. The CDR3 sequence is 18 residues long. Germline V CDR1 and CDR2: MNHEY, SMNVEV (reference sequence).

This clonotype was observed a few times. CDR3 sequence: CASRLAGQGHQPQHF. In DNA form, the CDR3 reads TGTGCCAGCAGGCTTGCGGGACAGGGTCATCAGCCCCAGCATTTT. The J gene is TRBJ1-5, the V gene TRBV28; 9 bases are shared with TRBD1. Germline loops: CDR1 MDHEN, CDR2 SYDVKM. CDR3 size: 15 residues. V lost 6 bases to trimming and J lost 5 bases; unmatched junction nucleotides: 8.

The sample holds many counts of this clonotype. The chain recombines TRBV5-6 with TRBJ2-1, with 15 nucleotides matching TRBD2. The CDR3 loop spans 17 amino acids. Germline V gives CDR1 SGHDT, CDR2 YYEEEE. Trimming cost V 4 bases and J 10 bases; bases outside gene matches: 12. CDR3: CASSATPGTSGRNEQFF. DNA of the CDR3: TGTGCCAGCAGCGCGACCCCGGGGACTAGCGGGAGGAACGAGCAGTTCTTC.

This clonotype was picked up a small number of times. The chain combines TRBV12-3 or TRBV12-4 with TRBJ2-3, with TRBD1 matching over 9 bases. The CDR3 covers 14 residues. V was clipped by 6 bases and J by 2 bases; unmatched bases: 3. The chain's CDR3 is CASSRTGATDTQYF. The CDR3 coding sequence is TGTGCCAGCAGCCGGACAGGGGCCACAGATACGCAGTATTTT.

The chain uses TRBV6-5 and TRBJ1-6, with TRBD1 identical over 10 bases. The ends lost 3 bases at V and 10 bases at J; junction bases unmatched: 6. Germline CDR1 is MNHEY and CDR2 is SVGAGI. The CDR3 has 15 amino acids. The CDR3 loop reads CASSYLGTGESPLHF. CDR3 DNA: TGTGCCAGCAGTTATTTGGGGACAGGGGAGTCACCCCTCCACTTT.

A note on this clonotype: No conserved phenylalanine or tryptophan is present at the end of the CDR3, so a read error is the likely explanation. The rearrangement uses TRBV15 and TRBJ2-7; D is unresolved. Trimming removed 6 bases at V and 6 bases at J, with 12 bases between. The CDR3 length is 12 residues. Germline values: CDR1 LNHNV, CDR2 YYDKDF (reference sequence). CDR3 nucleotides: TGTGCCACCAGTTATATCTGGGCCGAGCAGTACCTC. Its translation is CATSYIWAEQYL.

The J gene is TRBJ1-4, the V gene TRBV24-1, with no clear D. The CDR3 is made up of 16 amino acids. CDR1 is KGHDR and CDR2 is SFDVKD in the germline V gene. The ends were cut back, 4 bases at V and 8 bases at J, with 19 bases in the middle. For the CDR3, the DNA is TGTGCCACCAGTGACCCCGGGCGGGCAGAGGTCGAAAAACTGTTTTTT. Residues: CATSDPGRAEVEKLFF.

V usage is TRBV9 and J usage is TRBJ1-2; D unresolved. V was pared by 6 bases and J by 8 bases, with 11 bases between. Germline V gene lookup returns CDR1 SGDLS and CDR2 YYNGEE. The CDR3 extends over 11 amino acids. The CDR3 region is CASTPVRGYTF. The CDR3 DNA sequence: TGTGCCAGCACCCCGGTAAGGGGCTACACCTTC.

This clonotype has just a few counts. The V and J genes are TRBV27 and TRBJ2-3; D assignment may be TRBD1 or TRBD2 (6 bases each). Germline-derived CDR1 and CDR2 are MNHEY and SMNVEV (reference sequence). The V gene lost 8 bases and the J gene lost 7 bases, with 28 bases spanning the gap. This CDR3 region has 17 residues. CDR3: CASSGGPGTPRVNTQYF. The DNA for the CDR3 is TGTGCCAGCTCTGGGGGGCCCGGGACCCCGCGAGTAAATACGCAGTATTTT.

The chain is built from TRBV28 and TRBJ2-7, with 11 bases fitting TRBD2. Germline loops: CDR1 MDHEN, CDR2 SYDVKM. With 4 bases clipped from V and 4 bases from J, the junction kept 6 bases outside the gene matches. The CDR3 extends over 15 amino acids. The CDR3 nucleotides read TGTGCCAGCAGTTCGGGGACTAGCGGAATTTACGAGCAGTACTTC. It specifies CASSSGTSGIYEQYF.

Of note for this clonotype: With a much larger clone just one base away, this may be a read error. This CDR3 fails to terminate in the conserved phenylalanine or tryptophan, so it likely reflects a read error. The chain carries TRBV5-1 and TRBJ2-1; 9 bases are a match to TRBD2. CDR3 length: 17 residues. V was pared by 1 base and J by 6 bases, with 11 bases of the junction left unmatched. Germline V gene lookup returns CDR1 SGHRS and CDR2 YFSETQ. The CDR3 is CASSLRGLAGASNEQFS. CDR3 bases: TGCGCCAGCAGCTTGAGGGGACTAGCTGGGGCCTCCAATGAGCAGTTCTCC.

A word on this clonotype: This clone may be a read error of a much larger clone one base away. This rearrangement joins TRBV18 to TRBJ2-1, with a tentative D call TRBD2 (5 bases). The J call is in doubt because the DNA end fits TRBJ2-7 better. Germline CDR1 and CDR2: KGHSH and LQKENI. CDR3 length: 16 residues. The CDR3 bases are TGTGCCAGCTCACCACCAACTAGTCCGGTTAGTCATGAGCAGTACTTC. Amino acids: CASSPPTSPVSHEQYF.

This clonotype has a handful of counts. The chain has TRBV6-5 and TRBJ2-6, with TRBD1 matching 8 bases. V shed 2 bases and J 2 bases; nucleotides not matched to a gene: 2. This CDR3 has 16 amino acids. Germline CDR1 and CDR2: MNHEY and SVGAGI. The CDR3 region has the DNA TGTGCCAGCAGTTACCCGACAGGGGCTGGGGCCAACGTCCTGACTTTC. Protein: CASSYPTGAGANVLTF.

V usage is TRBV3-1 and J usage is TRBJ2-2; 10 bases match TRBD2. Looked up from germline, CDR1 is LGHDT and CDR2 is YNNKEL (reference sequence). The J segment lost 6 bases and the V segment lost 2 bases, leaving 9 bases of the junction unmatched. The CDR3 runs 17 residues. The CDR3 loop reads CASSQLSSGRGSGELFF. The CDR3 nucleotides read TGTGCCAGCAGCCAACTATCTAGCGGGAGAGGATCCGGGGAGCTGTTTTTT.

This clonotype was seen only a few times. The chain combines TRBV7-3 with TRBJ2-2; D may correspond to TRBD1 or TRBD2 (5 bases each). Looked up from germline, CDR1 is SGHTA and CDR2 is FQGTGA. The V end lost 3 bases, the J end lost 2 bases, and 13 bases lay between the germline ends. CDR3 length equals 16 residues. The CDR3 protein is CASSLLPGPNTGELFF. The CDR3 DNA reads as TGTGCCAGCAGCTTGCTGCCGGGACCAAACACCGGGGAGCTGTTTTTT. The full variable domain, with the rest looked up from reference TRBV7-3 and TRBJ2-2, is GAGVSQTPSNKVTEKGKYVELRCDPISGHTALYWYRQSLGQGPEFLIYFQGTGAADDSGLPNDRFFAVRPEGSVSTLKIQRTERGDSAVYLCASSLLPGPNTGELFFGEGSRLTVL.

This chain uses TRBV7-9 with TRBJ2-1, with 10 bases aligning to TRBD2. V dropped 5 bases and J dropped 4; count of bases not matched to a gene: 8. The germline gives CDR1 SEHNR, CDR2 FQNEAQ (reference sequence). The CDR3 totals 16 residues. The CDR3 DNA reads TGTGCCAGCAGCCACGGGACTAGCGATGGATACAATGAGCAGTTCTTC. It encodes CASSHGTSDGYNEQFF.

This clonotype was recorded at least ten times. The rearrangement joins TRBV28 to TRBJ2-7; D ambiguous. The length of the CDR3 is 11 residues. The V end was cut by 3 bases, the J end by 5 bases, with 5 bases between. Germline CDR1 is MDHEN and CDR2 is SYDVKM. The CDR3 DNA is TGTGCCAGCAGTTTGGTAGACGAGCAGTACTTC. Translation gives CASSLVDEQYF.

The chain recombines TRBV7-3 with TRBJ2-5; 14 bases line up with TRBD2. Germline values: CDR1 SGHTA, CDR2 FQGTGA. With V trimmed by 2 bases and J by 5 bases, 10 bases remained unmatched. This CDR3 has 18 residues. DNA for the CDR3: TGTGCCAGCAGCTTAGGGACTAGCGGGAGTTGGGGGAGTGAGACCCAGTACTTC. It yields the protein CASSLGTSGSWGSETQYF. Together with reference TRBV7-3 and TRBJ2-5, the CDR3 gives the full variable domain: GAGVSQTPSNKVTEKGKYVELRCDPISGHTALYWYRQSLGQGPEFLIYFQGTGAADDSGLPNDRFFAVRPEGSVSTLKIQRTERGDSAVYLCASSLGTSGSWGSETQYFGPGTRLLVL.

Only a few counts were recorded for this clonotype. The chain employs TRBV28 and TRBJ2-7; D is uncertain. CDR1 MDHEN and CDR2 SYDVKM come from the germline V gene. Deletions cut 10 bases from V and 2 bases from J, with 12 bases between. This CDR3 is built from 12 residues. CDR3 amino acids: CATIRLPYEQYF. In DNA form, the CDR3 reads TGTGCCACCATCAGACTCCCCTACGAGCAGTACTTC.

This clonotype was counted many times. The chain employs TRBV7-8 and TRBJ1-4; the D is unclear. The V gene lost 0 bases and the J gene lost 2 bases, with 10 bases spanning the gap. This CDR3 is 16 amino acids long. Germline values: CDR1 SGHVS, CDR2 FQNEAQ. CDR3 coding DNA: TGTGCCAGCAGCTTAGCCAGGCTGGAGACTAATGAAAAACTGTTTTTT. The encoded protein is CASSLARLETNEKLFF.

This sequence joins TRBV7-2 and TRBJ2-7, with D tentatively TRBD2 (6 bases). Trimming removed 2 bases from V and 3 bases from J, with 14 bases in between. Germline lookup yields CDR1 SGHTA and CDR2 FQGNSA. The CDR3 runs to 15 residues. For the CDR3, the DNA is TGTGCCAGCAGCTTACGCGGGACGGATATCTACGAGCAGTACTTC. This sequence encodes CASSLRGTDIYEQYF.

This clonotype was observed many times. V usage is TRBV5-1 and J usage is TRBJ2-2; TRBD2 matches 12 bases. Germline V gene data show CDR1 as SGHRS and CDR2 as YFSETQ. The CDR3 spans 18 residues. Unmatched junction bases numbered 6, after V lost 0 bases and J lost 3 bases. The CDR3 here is CASSLGLLAGGHTGELFF. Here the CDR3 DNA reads TGCGCCAGCAGCTTGGGACTACTAGCGGGAGGACACACCGGGGAGCTGTTTTTT.

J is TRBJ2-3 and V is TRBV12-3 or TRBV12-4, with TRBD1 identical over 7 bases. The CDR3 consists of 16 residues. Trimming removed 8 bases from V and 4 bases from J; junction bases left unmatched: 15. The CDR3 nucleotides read TGTGCCAGCCGGAGAGGGACAGCCCGTCGGCCAGATACGCAGTATTTT. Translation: CASRRGTARRPDTQYF.

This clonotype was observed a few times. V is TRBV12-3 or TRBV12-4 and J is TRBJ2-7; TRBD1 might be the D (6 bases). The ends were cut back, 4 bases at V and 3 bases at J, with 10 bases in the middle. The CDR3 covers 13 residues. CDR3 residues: CASSSRGIYEQYF. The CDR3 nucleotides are TGTGCCAGCAGTTCTAGGGGGATCTACGAGCAGTACTTC.